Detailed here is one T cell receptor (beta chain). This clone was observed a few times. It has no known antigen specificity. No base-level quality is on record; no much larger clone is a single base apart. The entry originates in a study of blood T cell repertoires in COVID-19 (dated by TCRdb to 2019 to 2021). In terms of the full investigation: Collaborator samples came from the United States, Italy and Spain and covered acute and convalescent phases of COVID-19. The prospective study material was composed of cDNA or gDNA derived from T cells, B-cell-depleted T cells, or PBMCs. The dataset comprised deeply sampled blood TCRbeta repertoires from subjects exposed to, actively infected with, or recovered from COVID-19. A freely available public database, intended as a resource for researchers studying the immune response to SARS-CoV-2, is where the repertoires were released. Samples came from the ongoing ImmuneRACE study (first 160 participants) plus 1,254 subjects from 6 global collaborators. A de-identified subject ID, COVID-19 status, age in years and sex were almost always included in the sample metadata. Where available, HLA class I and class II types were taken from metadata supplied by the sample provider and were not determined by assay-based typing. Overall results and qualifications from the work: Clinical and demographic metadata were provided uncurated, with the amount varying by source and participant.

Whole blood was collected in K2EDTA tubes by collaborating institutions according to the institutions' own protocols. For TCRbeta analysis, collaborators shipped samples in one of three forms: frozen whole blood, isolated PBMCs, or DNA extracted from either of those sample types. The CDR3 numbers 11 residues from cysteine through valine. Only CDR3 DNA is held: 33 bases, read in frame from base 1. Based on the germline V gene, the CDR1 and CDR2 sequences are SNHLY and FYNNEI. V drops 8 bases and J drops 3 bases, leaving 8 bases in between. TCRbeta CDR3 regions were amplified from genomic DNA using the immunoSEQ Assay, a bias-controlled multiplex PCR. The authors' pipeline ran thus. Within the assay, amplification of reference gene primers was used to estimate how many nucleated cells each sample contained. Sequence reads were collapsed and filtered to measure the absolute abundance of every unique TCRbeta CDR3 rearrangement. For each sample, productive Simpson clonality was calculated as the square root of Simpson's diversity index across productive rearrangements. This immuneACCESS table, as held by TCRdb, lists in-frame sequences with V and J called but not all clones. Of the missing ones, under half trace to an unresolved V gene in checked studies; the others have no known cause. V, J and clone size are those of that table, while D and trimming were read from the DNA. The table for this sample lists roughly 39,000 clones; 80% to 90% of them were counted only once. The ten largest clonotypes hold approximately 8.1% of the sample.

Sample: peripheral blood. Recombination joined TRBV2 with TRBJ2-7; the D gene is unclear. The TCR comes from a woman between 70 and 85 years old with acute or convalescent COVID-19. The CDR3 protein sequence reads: CASRGSYEQYV. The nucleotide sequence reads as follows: TGTGCCAGCCGAGGCAGCTACGAGCAGTACGTC.